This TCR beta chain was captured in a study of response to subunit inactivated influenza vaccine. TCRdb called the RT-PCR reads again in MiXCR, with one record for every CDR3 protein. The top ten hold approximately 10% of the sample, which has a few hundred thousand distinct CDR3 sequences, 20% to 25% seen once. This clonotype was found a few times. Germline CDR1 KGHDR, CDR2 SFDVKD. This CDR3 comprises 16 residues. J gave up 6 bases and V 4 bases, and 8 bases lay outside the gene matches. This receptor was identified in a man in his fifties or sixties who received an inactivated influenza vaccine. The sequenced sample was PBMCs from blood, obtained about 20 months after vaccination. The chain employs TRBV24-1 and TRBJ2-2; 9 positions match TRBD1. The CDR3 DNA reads TGTGCCACCAGTGACCGTCCCGGGACAGGGTCCGGGGAGCTGTTTTTT. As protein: CATSDRPGTGSGELFF.